This T cell receptor (beta chain) was sequenced during a study of blood T cell repertoires in COVID-19. The wider study: COVID-19 samples collected from the United States, Italy and Spain covered acute and convalescent phases. Sources were T cells, B-cell-depleted T cells, or PBMCs; the material itself was cDNA or gDNA.

There are 12 residues in the CDR3. Between the trimmed V and J ends, which lost 2 bases and 8 bases, there was a span of 12 bases. CDR1 and CDR2 from the germline V gene are GTSNPN and SVGIG (reference sequence). Original data processing: Counts of nucleated cells, estimated from reference gene primer amplification, were obtained. Clones were read by immunoSEQ multiplex PCR, and TCRdb kept only the in-frame ones, dropping some. That table supplies the V and J calls and clone size; D and trimming were determined from the DNA. This sample has 300,000 to 400,000 clones, with more than 70% found just once.

The receptor was derived from a man younger than 45 with active or convalescent COVID-19. The chain employs TRBV30 and TRBJ1-2; possibly TRBD1 for D (6 bases). The sample consisted of peripheral blood. The chain's CDR3 is CAWSLLDRGYTF. CDR3 DNA: TGTGCCTGGAGTCTCCTAGACAGGGGCTACACCTTC.